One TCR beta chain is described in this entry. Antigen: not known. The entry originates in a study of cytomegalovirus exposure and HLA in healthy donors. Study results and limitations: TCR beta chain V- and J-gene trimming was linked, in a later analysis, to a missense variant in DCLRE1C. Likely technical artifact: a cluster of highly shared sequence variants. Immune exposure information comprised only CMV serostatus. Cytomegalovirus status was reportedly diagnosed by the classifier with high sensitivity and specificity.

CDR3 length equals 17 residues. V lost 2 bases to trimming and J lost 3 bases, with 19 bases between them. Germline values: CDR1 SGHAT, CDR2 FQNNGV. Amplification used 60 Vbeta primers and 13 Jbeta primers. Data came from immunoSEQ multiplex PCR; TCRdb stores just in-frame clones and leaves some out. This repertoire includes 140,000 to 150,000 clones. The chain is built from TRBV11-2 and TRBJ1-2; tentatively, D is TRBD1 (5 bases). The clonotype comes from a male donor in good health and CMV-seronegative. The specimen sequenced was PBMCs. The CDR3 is CASSLLPMQGLYYGYTF. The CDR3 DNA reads TGTGCCAGCAGCTTACTCCCAATGCAGGGACTGTACTATGGCTACACCTTC. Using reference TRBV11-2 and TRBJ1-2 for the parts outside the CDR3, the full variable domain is EAGVAQSPRYKIIEKRQSVAFWCNPISGHATLYWYQQILGQGPKLLIQFQNNGVVDDSQLPKDRFSAERLKGVDSTLKIQPAKLEDSAVYLCASSLLPMQGLYYGYTFGSGTRLTVV.